These T cell receptor beta chains were read from a single sample in a study of blood T cell repertoires in COVID-19. Measured with immunoSEQ multiplex PCR; TCRdb has only the in-frame clones, and not every one. The sample shows about 150,000 clones, around 90% of them seen only once. Sequenced: peripheral blood. The receptor set was obtained from a man aged 18 to 35 with COVID-19, enrolled during active disease. Each CDR3 is given with its conserved first and last residue. D genes are given only for firm matches. Size is stated for part of the rows, as once, few or many counts, or as a class when the clone is expanded.

cdr3_aa cdr3_nt j_call clone_size d_call v_call
CASSRQPQGYEQFF TGTGCTAGCAGCCGGCAACCTCAGGGTTATGAGCAGTTCTTC TRBJ2-1 . . TRBV7-7
CASSPGLADNEQFF TGTGCCAGTAGTCCGGGACTAGCGGACAATGAGCAGTTCTTC TRBJ2-1 few TRBD2 TRBV19
CASSLAGVVEEQYF TGTGCCAGCTCCTTAGCGGGAGTAGTTGAGGAGCAGTACTTC TRBJ2-7 . TRBD2 TRBV5-4
CASSLRGQRVETQYF TGTGCCAGCAGCTTAAGGGGACAGCGTGTGGAGACCCAGTACTTC TRBJ2-5 . TRBD1 TRBV7-2
CATSKPGALSEQFF TGTGCCACCAGCAAACCGGGTGCTCTCAGCGAGCAGTTCTTC TRBJ2-1 . . TRBV15
CAISNGGANEQYF TGTGCCATCAGCAACGGGGGGGCGAACGAGCAGTACTTC TRBJ2-7 . TRBD2 TRBV10-3
CASSQERESNQPQHF TGTGCCAGCAGCCAAGAAAGGGAGAGCAATCAGCCCCAGCATTTT TRBJ1-5 . . TRBV3-1/TRBV3-2
CASSLIRDKGNEQFF TGTGCCAGCAGCCTAATCCGGGACAAGGGCAATGAGCAGTTCTTC TRBJ2-1 once . TRBV13
CASSKGQDFTDTQYF TGTGCCAGCAGTAAAGGACAGGATTTCACAGATACGCAGTATTTT TRBJ2-3 . TRBD1 TRBV28
CASSFSWSTGEKLLF TGTGCCAGCAGTTTTTCGTGGTCGACGGGTGAAAAACTGCTTTTT TRBJ1-4 . . TRBV27
CASSNLGLAGIEADTQYF TGTGCCAGCAGCAACCTGGGACTAGCGGGGATTGAGGCAGATACGCAGTATTTT TRBJ2-3 . TRBD2 TRBV6-2/TRBV6-3
CASSSLREAFF TGTGCCAGCAGTTCGCTCAGAGAAGCTTTCTTT TRBJ1-1 . . TRBV28
CASSLRQGTGELFF TGCGCCAGCAGCTTGAGACAGGGTACCGGGGAGCTGTTTTTT TRBJ2-2 . TRBD1 TRBV5-1
CASSLGVAGVRYEQYF TGTGCCAGCAGCTTAGGGGTAGCGGGAGTGCGGTACGAGCAGTACTTC TRBJ2-7 . TRBD2 TRBV7-2
CASSQVGQGAGQWTDTQYF TGTGCCAGCAGCCAAGTCGGACAGGGGGCAGGTCAGTGGACAGATACGCAGTATTTT TRBJ2-3 . TRBD1 TRBV4-2
CSVEGDSPYEQYF TGCAGCGTTGAGGGGGACTCCCCCTACGAGCAGTACTTC TRBJ2-7 . . TRBV29-1
CARSLVTVNQPQHF TGTGCCAGAAGCTTGGTGACAGTAAATCAGCCCCAGCATTTT TRBJ1-5 . . TRBV5-3
CSVGDRSPEAFF TGCAGCGTTGGGGACAGGAGCCCTGAAGCTTTCTTT TRBJ1-1 . TRBD1 TRBV29-1
CATGRVYGYTF TGTGCCACCGGGAGGGTCTATGGCTACACCTTC TRBJ1-2 . . TRBV28
CASSRREDMGELFF TGCGCCAGCAGCCGGAGGGAGGATATGGGGGAGCTGTTTTTT TRBJ2-2 . . TRBV5-1
CASSSNLAGSVRTQYF TGTGCCAGCTCATCCAATCTAGCGGGAAGCGTGCGAACGCAGTATTTT TRBJ2-3 . TRBD2 TRBV18
CASSLAAGAYNEQFF TGTGCCAGCAGCTTAGCAGCGGGAGCTTACAATGAGCAGTTCTTC TRBJ2-1 . TRBD2 TRBV7-3
CASSLANGEPNSPLHF TGTGCCAGCAGCTTGGCCAACGGGGAGCCAAATTCACCCCTCCACTTT TRBJ1-6 . . TRBV5-4
CASSQAAVNEKLLF TGCGCCAGCAGCCAAGCCGCCGTTAATGAAAAACTGCTTTTT TRBJ1-4 few . TRBV4-3
CASSRTSGTDTQYF TGTGCCAGCTCCCGGACTAGTGGCACAGATACGCAGTATTTT TRBJ2-3 . TRBD2 TRBV18
CASSPRTGGVVNEQFF TGTGCCAGCAGCCCGAGGACAGGGGGGGTGGTCAATGAGCAGTTCTTC TRBJ2-1 . TRBD1 TRBV11-3
CASSFISGFVVDTSATYEQYF TGTGCCAGCAGTTTCATATCGGGGTTTGTAGTGGATACTAGCGCGACCTACGAGCAGTACTTC TRBJ2-7 few TRBD2 TRBV28
CAWSYGDRYNEQFF TGTGCCTGGAGTTATGGGGACAGATACAATGAGCAGTTCTTC TRBJ2-1 . TRBD1 TRBV30
CASSPPGSYEQYF TGTGCCAGCAGCCCCCCCGGGTCCTACGAGCAGTACTTC TRBJ2-7 . . TRBV7-8
CASSETISRGGGYTF TGTGCCAGCAGTGAAACTATTAGCAGGGGCGGAGGCTACACCTTC TRBJ1-2 . . TRBV6-1
CASSRGTGAGEQYF TGTGCCAGCAGCCGGGGGACAGGGGCCGGCGAGCAGTACTTC TRBJ2-7 . TRBD1 TRBV13
CASTLFTLEDSHTEAFF TGTGCCAGCACCTTGTTCACCCTTGAGGACAGCCACACTGAAGCTTTCTTT TRBJ1-1 . . TRBV5-4
CASSVGADRSYEQYF TGTGCCAGCAGCGTAGGCGCGGATCGGTCCTACGAGCAGTACTTC TRBJ2-7 . . TRBV9
CASSPDYTAGEQYF TGCGCCAGCAGCCCGGACTACACTGCGGGCGAGCAGTACTTC TRBJ2-7 once . TRBV5-1
CAISVGGTANTGELFF TGTGCCATCAGTGTCGGGGGGACCGCGAACACCGGGGAGCTGTTTTTT TRBJ2-2 . TRBD2 TRBV10-3
CASSYSGRAGTEAFF TGTGCCAGCAGTTACTCGGGGCGTGCGGGGACTGAAGCTTTCTTT TRBJ1-1 . . TRBV6-2/TRBV6-3
CASSGSYEQYF TGTGCCAGCTCGGGCTCCTACGAGCAGTACTTC TRBJ2-7 . . TRBV27
CASSQELQGGWYEQYF TGCGCCAGCAGCCAAGAACTACAGGGGGGGTGGTACGAGCAGTACTTC TRBJ2-7 . . TRBV4-3
CASSQGAGNTGELFF TGTGCCAGCAGCCAGGGGGCAGGGAACACCGGGGAGCTGTTTTTT TRBJ2-2 . TRBD1 TRBV7-9
CASSLDRDTYQPQHF TGTGCCAGCAGCTTAGATCGAGACACCTATCAGCCCCAGCATTTT TRBJ1-5 . . TRBV11-2
CASSSDRGTGELFF TGTGCCAGCAGCTCAGACAGGGGCACCGGGGAGCTGTTTTTT TRBJ2-2 . TRBD1 TRBV7-3
CAILEPGGRSYEQYF TGTGCCATCCTTGAGCCGGGGGGGCGGTCCTACGAGCAGTACTTC TRBJ2-7 . TRBD2 TRBV10-3
CASSQRAQGLNTEAFF TGCGCCAGCAGCCAGAGAGCACAGGGGCTCAACACTGAAGCTTTCTTT TRBJ1-1 . TRBD1 TRBV5-1
CASSLQGLYEQYF TGTGCCAGCAGCCTTCAGGGGCTCTACGAGCAGTACTTC TRBJ2-7 . . TRBV2
CASRRQGFDEKLFF TGTGCCAGCAGGCGGCAGGGGTTCGATGAAAAACTGTTTTTT TRBJ1-4 . . TRBV27
CASSPQAHDRGYNSPLHF TGTGCCAGCAGCCCGCAAGCCCACGACAGGGGGTATAATTCACCCCTCCACTTT TRBJ1-6 . TRBD1 TRBV7-6
CASSPSGSYEQYF TGTGCCAGCAGCCCCAGCGGGAGTTACGAGCAGTACTTC TRBJ2-7 . TRBD2 TRBV11-3
CASSLQGAASPLHF TGTGCCAGCAGCTTACAGGGGGCTGCTTCACCCCTCCACTTT TRBJ1-6 . TRBD1 TRBV7-3
CASSFSRTYEQYF TGTGCCAGCAGTTTCTCAAGAACTTACGAGCAGTACTTC TRBJ2-7 . . TRBV28